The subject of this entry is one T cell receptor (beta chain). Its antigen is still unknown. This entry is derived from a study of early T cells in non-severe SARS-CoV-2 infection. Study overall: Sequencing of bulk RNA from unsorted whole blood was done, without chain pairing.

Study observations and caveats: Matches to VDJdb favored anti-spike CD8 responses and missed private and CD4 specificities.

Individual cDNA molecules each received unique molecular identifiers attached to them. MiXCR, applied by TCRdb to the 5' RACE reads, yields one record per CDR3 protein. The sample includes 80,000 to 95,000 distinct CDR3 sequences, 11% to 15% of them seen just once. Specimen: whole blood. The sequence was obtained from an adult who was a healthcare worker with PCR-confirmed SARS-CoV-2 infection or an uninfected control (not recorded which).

In DNA form, the CDR3 reads TGTGCCAGCAGTTTAGGTCTGGACAGCAAGTTCTTC. It translates to CASSLGLDSKFF. The chain links TRBV12-3 or TRBV12-4 to TRBJ2-1, with D perhaps TRBD1 (6 bases). The V end was cut by 1 base, the J end by 14 bases, with 12 bases between. The CDR3 sequence is 12 residues long.